What follows are 28 T cell receptor beta chains derived from one specimen sequenced in a study of CD8+CD57+ T cells in acquired aplastic anemia. Profiling that covered TCR beta VDJ and CDR3 relied on genomic DNA as its template. TCRdb re-derived calls from the reads in MiXCR, one entry per CDR3 protein. The table has about 470,000 distinct CDR3 sequences, around 32% seen once. Patients picked for sequencing had shown CD8+CD57+ cell expansion detected by flow cytometry. Sequenced input: sorted CD4+, CD8+, or CD8+CD57+ T cells (not recorded which) from PBMCs. The source is a human donor with aplastic anemia.

This clonotype was detected ten times or more. The genes are TRBV6-1 and TRBJ2-3, with D unresolved. CDR1 is MNHNS, CDR2 SASEGT, per germline. The V end lost 5 bases, the J end lost 1 base, and 4 bases lay between the germline ends. The CDR3 is 12 residues long. The CDR3 coding sequence is TGTGCCAGCAGTCATGGCACAGATACGCAGTATTTT. The encoded protein is CASSHGTDTQYF.

This clonotype was observed once. As the CDR3 is not closed by the conserved phenylalanine or tryptophan, this likely results from a read error. The chain is built from TRBV9 and TRBJ1-6, with unresolved D. CDR1 and CDR2 from the germline V gene are SGDLS and YYNGEE. V lost 3 bases to trimming and J lost 2 bases, with 9 bases between them. The CDR3 is 15 amino acids. CDR3 in amino acids: CASSGRSPYNSPLHY. The CDR3, as DNA: TGTGCCAGCAGCGGCCGGAGCCCCTATAATTCACCCCTCCACTAT.

As concerns this clonotype: A much larger clone differs by one base, so this may be a read error. This sequence joins TRBV2 and TRBJ1-2; TRBD1 is a possible D gene (6 bases). The CDR3 loop spans 13 amino acids. Trimming cost V 5 bases and J 8 bases, with 15 bases left between them. The V gene's germline CDR1 is SNHLY and CDR2 FYNNEI. The CDR3 DNA follows: TGTGCCAGCAGTCCCCCAGGGGAAGGCGGCTACACCTTC. This gives the protein CASSPPGEGGYTF.

This clonotype was recorded at least ten times. The chain carries TRBV7-8 and TRBJ2-7; 7 nucleotides align to TRBD1. Germline lookup yields CDR1 SGHVS and CDR2 FQNEAQ. The CDR3 runs 13 residues. The V gene end was trimmed by 5 bases and the J gene end by 3 bases; junction bases not matched to a gene: 4. The CDR3 sequence: CASSRGQNYEQYF. The CDR3 DNA sequence: TGTGCCAGCAGCCGGGGACAGAACTACGAGCAGTACTTC.

Notes on this clonotype: At one end, the junction sequence differs from germline, possibly due to a read error. The chain joins TRBV2 to TRBJ2-7; D call uncertain. The V gene's germline CDR1 is SNHLY and CDR2 FYNNEI. This CDR3 region has 12 residues. This CDR3 is CASSEGWYVQYF. CDR3 DNA: TGTGCCAGCAGTGAAGGGTGGTACGTGCAGTACTTC.

This clonotype was found a few times. The V and J genes are TRBV10-3 and TRBJ2-1; TRBD2 matches at 8 bases. V shed 10 bases and J 10 bases; nucleotides not matched to a gene: 3. The CDR3 extends over 10 amino acids. Germline assignment: CDR1 ENHRY and CDR2 SYGVKD. The CDR3 DNA reads as TGTGCCACCGGGGGGGGAGAGCAGTTCTTC. This sequence encodes CATGGGEQFF.

This clonotype was observed a handful of times. This chain connects TRBV27 to TRBJ2-2, with no clear D. V lost 5 bases and J 7 bases, leaving 11 bases between the germline ends. This CDR3 has 13 residues. Germline CDR1 MNHEY, CDR2 SMNVEV (reference sequence). The chain's CDR3 is CASSAQVDGELFF. CDR3 nucleotide sequence: TGTGCCAGCAGTGCTCAGGTGGACGGGGAGCTGTTTTTT.

The rearrangement links TRBV2 to TRBJ2-4, with TRBD2 matching 10 bases. There are 14 residues in the CDR3. V lost 6 bases to trimming and J lost 6 bases; unmatched junction nucleotides: 5. CDR1 and CDR2 (germline): SNHLY, FYNNEI. The CDR3 reads CASSLTSGLNIQYF. The CDR3 region has the DNA TGTGCCAGCAGCCTGACTAGCGGGCTAAACATTCAGTACTTC.

With respect to this clonotype: Possible read error: a much larger clone is one base away. The chain uses TRBV9 and TRBJ1-2, with unresolved D. The length of the CDR3 is 14 residues. Germline V gene sequence: CDR1 SGDLS, CDR2 YYNGEE. CDR3: CASSEGPSAIGHTF. CDR3 coding DNA: TGTGCCAGCAGCGAAGGACCCAGTGCCATTGGCCACACCTTC.

This clonotype came up a few times. The chain uses TRBV19 and TRBJ2-1, with D possibly being TRBD1 (6 bases). From germline, CDR1 is LNHDA and CDR2 SQIVND (reference sequence). CDR3 length: 15 residues. Between the trimmed V and J ends, which lost 5 bases and 3 bases, there was a span of 14 bases. CDR3 in DNA: TGTGCCAGTAGTGTAACAGGGTCGGTCTACAATGAGCAGTTCTTC. Its translation: CASSVTGSVYNEQFF. Looking up the rest from reference TRBV19 and TRBJ2-1 gives the full variable domain: DGGITQSPKYLFRKEGQNVTLSCEQNLNHDAMYWYRQDPGQGLRLIYYSQIVNDFQKGDIAEGYSVSREKKESFPLTVTSAQKNPTAFYLCASSVTGSVYNEQFFGPGTRLTVL.

Turning to this clonotype: One junction end disagrees with the germline gene, perhaps due to a read error. This sequence joins TRBV7-9 and TRBJ2-1; D is uncertain. The length of the CDR3 is 12 residues. Germline CDR1 reads SEHNR; CDR2 reads FQNEAQ (reference sequence). In DNA form, the CDR3 reads TGCGCCAGCAGCCAAGAATGGGATGAGCAGTTCTTC. This gives the protein CASSQEWDEQFF.

This clonotype was found once. A much larger clonotype is one base distant, so this may be a read error. V usage is TRBV29-1 and J usage is TRBJ2-1; D call uncertain. CDR1 and CDR2 from the germline V gene are SQVTM and ANQGSEA. The CDR3 loop spans 13 amino acids. The CDR3 bases are TGCGGCGTTGTTTCAAGCTCCTACAATGAGCAGTTCTTC. It yields the protein CGVVSSSYNEQFF.

This clonotype was found a few times. The rearrangement uses TRBV9 and TRBJ1-6; the D is unclear. V shed 2 bases and J shed 4 bases, with 10 bases lying between them. The CDR3 sequence is 15 residues long. The germline V gene has CDR1 SGDLS and CDR2 YYNGEE. The CDR3 DNA reads TGTGCCAGCAGCGTGGGAATATTGTATAATTCACCCCTCCACTTT. Its protein product is CASSVGILYNSPLHF.

This clonotype showed up just once. Given a much more abundant clone one base away, this may be a read error. Given the absence of the conserved phenylalanine or tryptophan at the CDR3 end, a read error is likely. The V call is TRBV12-3 or TRBV12-4, the J call TRBJ1-6, with D possibly being TRBD1 (5 bases). The CDR3 consists of 15 residues. V was clipped by 1 base and J by 5 bases, with 9 bases between them. In DNA form, the CDR3 reads TGTGCCAGCAGTTTAGTCGGCAGGGATAATTCACCCCTCCACTCT. Its translation is CASSLVGRDNSPLHS.

This clonotype showed up many times. The chain links TRBV2 to TRBJ1-5; TRBD1 matches 7 bases. The CDR3 is 15 amino acids. The trim removed 6 bases at V and 2 bases at J, leaving 7 bases unmatched. Looked up from germline, CDR1 is SNHLY and CDR2 is FYNNEI. CDR3 DNA sequence: TGTGCCAGCAGGTCAGACAGGGACGGCAATCAGCCCCAGCATTTT. Its translation: CASRSDRDGNQPQHF.

V usage is TRBV10-3 and J usage is TRBJ2-7; TRBD1 agrees at 7 bases. The germline CDR1 and CDR2 sequences are ENHRY and SYGVKD. Trimming cost V 10 bases and J 3 bases; bases outside gene matches: 15. The CDR3 sequence is 15 residues long. The CDR3 coding sequence is TGTGCCAGCCATGGTCGACAGGGCCTTAACTACGAGCAGTACTTC. Translated, it gives CASHGRQGLNYEQYF.

Many counts were recorded for this clonotype. The V gene is TRBV2, the J gene TRBJ2-7; 9 positions agree with TRBD1. This CDR3 is built from 14 residues. CDR1 SNHLY and CDR2 FYNNEI come from the germline V gene. V lost 4 bases, J lost 2 bases, and 3 bases stayed unmatched. The CDR3 DNA follows: TGTGCCAGCAGTGGAGGACAGGGGACCTACGAGCAGTACTTC. It is translated as CASSGGQGTYEQYF.

This clonotype was counted between two and nine times. The chain uses TRBV5-1 and TRBJ1-5; the D gene is possibly TRBD1 (6 bases). CDR1 SGHRS and CDR2 YFSETQ come from the germline V gene. The V end lost 4 bases, the J end lost 5 bases, and 19 bases lay between the germline ends. This CDR3 has 16 amino acids. CDR3 sequence (DNA): TGCGCCAGCAGCGAGGTCCCAGGGGAGGGCTATCAGCCCCAGCATTTT. It specifies CASSEVPGEGYQPQHF.

The chain links TRBV7-3 to TRBJ2-2; D tentatively reads TRBD1 or TRBD2 (5 bases each). Trimming took 4 bases from V and 6 from J, leaving 18 bases between them. Germline CDR1 reads SGHTA; CDR2 reads FQGTGA. This CDR3 is 16 amino acids long. The CDR3 loop is CASSSRDARSSGELFF. The CDR3 DNA reads as TGTGCCAGCAGCTCACGGGACGCCCGAAGTTCCGGGGAGCTGTTTTTT.

In this sample, this clonotype turned up once. This may be a read error, as it is one base from a much larger clone. Written as DNA, the CDR3 is TGCGCCAGCAGTGAGAACTCTTGCAATGAGCAGTTCTTC. As protein: CASSENSCNEQFF. The genes are TRBV10-1 and TRBJ2-1; the D is unclear. Trimming took off 2 bases at V and 6 bases at J, with 8 bases between the two ends. Germline V gives CDR1 WNHNN, CDR2 SYGVQD (reference sequence). The CDR3 spans 13 residues.

The chain is built from TRBV7-9 and TRBJ1-1; D gene uncertain. Trimming took 5 bases from V and 0 from J, leaving 10 bases between them. The germline V gene encodes CDR1 SEHNR and CDR2 FQNEAQ (reference sequence). The CDR3 spans 14 residues. The CDR3: CASSPSGMNTEAFF. The DNA for the CDR3 is TGTGCCAGCAGCCCTTCAGGAATGAACACTGAAGCTTTCTTT. Full variable domain (rest looked up from reference TRBV7-9 and TRBJ1-1): DTGVSQNPRHKITKRGQNVTFRCDPISEHNRLYWYRQTLGQGPEFLTYFQNEAQLEKSRLLSDRFSAERPKGSFSTLEIQRTEQGDSAMYLCASSPSGMNTEAFFGQGTRLTVV.

This clonotype was detected ten times or more. The gene calls are TRBV10-3 and TRBJ2-1; 9 bases fit TRBD1. The trim removed 6 bases at V and 1 base at J, leaving 10 bases unmatched. Germline V lookup: CDR1 ENHRY, CDR2 SYGVKD. This CDR3 region has 17 residues. DNA for the CDR3: TGTGCCATCAGCCCGGGACAGGGACGTAGTTCCTACAATGAGCAGTTCTTC. It codes for CAISPGQGRSSYNEQFF.

The CDR3 protein is CASGPTGEKTGELFF. DNA of the CDR3: TGTGCTAGTGGTCCGACAGGGGAGAAGACCGGGGAGCTGTTTTTT. This chain joins TRBV12-5 and TRBJ2-2; 8 nucleotides line up with TRBD1. Germline CDR1 is LGHNT and CDR2 is FRNRAP. V was clipped by 5 bases and J by 5 bases; unmatched bases: 7. This CDR3 contains 15 residues.

Details on this clonotype: A much larger clone is a single base away; this may be a read error. V gene TRBV13 combines with J gene TRBJ1-1, with a weak D call TRBD1 (5 bases). V was cut by 6 bases and J by 0 bases, with 8 bases left in between. Germline CDR1 is PRHDT and CDR2 is FYEKMQ (reference sequence). This CDR3 contains 13 residues. The CDR3 bases are TGTGCCAGCAGGGAGGGGTTGAACACTGAAGCTTTCTTT. Protein: CASREGLNTEAFF.

The CDR3 sequence is CASSFTDRGNTEAFF. Written as DNA, the CDR3 is TGTGCCAGCAGCTTTACCGACAGGGGAAACACTGAAGCTTTCTTT. The chain recombines TRBV14 with TRBJ1-1; 8 nucleotides align to TRBD1. Germline-derived CDR1 and CDR2 are SGHDN and FVKESK. V shed 5 bases, J shed 2 bases, and the junction held 7 bases outside the gene matches. The CDR3 is made up of 15 amino acids.

A few counts support this clonotype. The chain joins TRBV11-2 to TRBJ2-1; TRBD1 aligns across 8 bases. The CDR3 runs to 16 residues. Germline trimming cut 5 bases from V and 2 bases from J; bases unmatched to any gene: 8. Per the germline V gene, CDR1 is SGHAT and CDR2 is FQNNGV. DNA of the CDR3: TGTGCCAGCAGCCCAAGACAGGGGCTCACCTACAATGAGCAGTTCTTC. The encoded protein is CASSPRQGLTYNEQFF.

The V call is TRBV3-1, the J call TRBJ2-3, with D perhaps TRBD2 (5 bases). The germline V and J ends were trimmed by 4 bases and 0 bases, with 17 bases remaining between them. Germline V gives CDR1 LGHDT, CDR2 YNNKEL (reference sequence). The CDR3 is 17 residues long. CDR3 sequence (DNA): TGTGCCAGCAGCCCCCTATATGGGAGCGTCAGCACAGATACGCAGTATTTT. Translation gives CASSPLYGSVSTDTQYF.

This clonotype showed up many times. The rearrangement uses TRBV10-1 and TRBJ1-2, with D unresolved. CDR3 length: 16 residues. Trimming removed 2 bases from V and 4 bases from J, with 17 bases in between. In germline, CDR1 is WNHNN, CDR2 SYGVQD (reference sequence). CDR3 nucleotide sequence: TGCGCCAGCAGTGAGATGGCAGGCACCGCACTCTATGGCTACACCTTC. This encodes CASSEMAGTALYGYTF.